The TCR beta chain under discussion was sequenced for a study of blood T cell repertoires in COVID-19. As for the study in general: The samples span acute and convalescent COVID-19 from the United States, Italy and Spain. T cells, B-cell-depleted T cells, or PBMCs provided the cDNA or gDNA that served as material.

Libraries were prepared by immunoSEQ multiplex PCR; TCRdb keeps only in-frame clonotypes and omits some of them. The data contain 150,000 to 200,000 clones, over 80% of them singletons. The CDR3 contains 15 residues. CDR1 MNHEY and CDR2 SMNVEV come from the germline V gene (reference sequence). V lost 3 bases, J lost 2 bases, and 13 bases lay in between. The TCR originated in a man in his sixties or seventies who had been exposed to COVID-19. Specimen: PBMCs or T cells enriched from blood (not recorded which). The J gene is TRBJ2-5, the V gene TRBV27; D perhaps matches TRBD1 (6 bases). The CDR3: CASSLDGGRQETQYF. In DNA, the CDR3 is TGTGCCAGCAGTTTGGATGGGGGCCGTCAAGAGACCCAGTACTTC.